This TCR beta chain is from a study of CD4 T cells in relation to SARS-CoV-2 and coronaviruses. Study context: PBMCs were cultured with antigen for roughly 10 days before TCR beta sequencing. Negative control cultures got HIV-1 Nef peptides or no peptide. Notes on the study in general: Monoreactive clones expanded significantly more to SARS-CoV-2 than crossreactive clones did.

Data came from immunoSEQ multiplex PCR; TCRdb stores just in-frame clones and leaves some out. The table includes roughly 12,000 clones, approximately 80% detected once. About this clone itself: Antigen: not known.

Germline CDR1 and CDR2: SGHRS and YFSETQ. The trim removed 3 bases at V and 8 bases at J, leaving 9 bases unmatched. The CDR3 is 15 residues long. The unexposed donors gave CD4+ T cells in 2011-2018, prior to COVID-19. The cells were cultured for 9 to 11 days before CD4+ T cells were isolated. This sequence was found in a human donor in good health. The rearrangement joins TRBV5-1 to TRBJ2-4, with 9 bases matching TRBD1. Sequencing was carried out using CD4+ T cells from PBMCs, cultured in vitro. CDR3 in amino acids: CASSYISDRGDIQYF. CDR3 DNA: TGCGCCAGCAGCTACATTTCGGACAGGGGAGACATTCAGTACTTC.